A single sample gave rise to the 10 T cell receptor beta chains below, sequenced in a study of neoadjuvant anti-PD-1 for oral cavity cancer. The assay was immunoSEQ multiplex PCR, and TCRdb's table has in-frame clones only and misses some. Among under 8,000 clones listed, roughly 79% were seen once. Sequencing used PBMCs, obtained before nivolumab (anti-PD-1) treatment. The receptors shown here come from a person aged 40 to 85 with oral cavity squamous cell carcinoma.

This clone was observed a single time. The chain is built from TRBV18 and TRBJ1-2, with TRBD1 matching over 10 bases. The V segment lost 3 bases and the J segment 6 bases; nucleotides outside the gene matches: 4. The CDR3 contains 14 residues. Germline-derived CDR1 and CDR2 are KGHSH and LQKENI. In DNA form, the CDR3 reads TGTGCCAGCTCACCTGACAGGGGGCGTAATGGCTACACCTTC. Protein: CASSPDRGRNGYTF.

V and J are TRBV10-3 and TRBJ1-1, with D uncertain. Trimming took off 4 bases at V and 1 base at J, with 13 bases between the two ends. The CDR3 is made up of 15 amino acids. Per germline, CDR1 ENHRY and CDR2 SYGVKD. CDR3 region: CAISVRDWGNTEAFF. CDR3 nucleotide sequence: TGTGCCATCAGTGTACGAGATTGGGGGAACACTGAAGCTTTCTTT.

Only a few counts were recorded for this clone. V usage is TRBV11-2 and J usage is TRBJ2-7, with 11 bases fitting TRBD1. Germline V gene sequence: CDR1 SGHAT, CDR2 FQNNGV. The CDR3 is made up of 14 amino acids. The V segment lost 4 bases and the J segment 3 bases; nucleotides outside the gene matches: 2. CDR3 in amino acids: CASSWDRGIYEQYF. The DNA of the CDR3 is TGTGCCAGCAGCTGGGACAGGGGGATCTACGAGCAGTACTTC.

This chain connects TRBV6-4 to TRBJ2-3, with D possibly being TRBD2 (7 bases). Trimming took off 4 bases at V and 3 bases at J, with 11 bases between the two ends. Germline V gives CDR1 MRHNA, CDR2 SNTAGT. The CDR3 is made up of 14 amino acids. CDR3 sequence: CASSVRGATDTQYF. Written as DNA, the CDR3 is TGTGCCAGCAGTGTACGGGGGGCTACAGATACGCAGTATTTT.

The genes are TRBV5-1 and TRBJ2-5, with TRBD1 matching over 8 bases. Per the germline V gene, CDR1 is SGHRS and CDR2 is YFSETQ. V gave up 0 bases and J gave up 5 bases; unmatched junction bases: 6. This CDR3 region has 15 residues. In DNA, the CDR3 is TGCGCCAGCAGCTTGGAGGACAGGGTGAGCGAGACCCAGTACTTC. Its protein product is CASSLEDRVSETQYF.

V usage is TRBV5-4 and J usage is TRBJ2-7; TRBD2 matches at 11 bases. The length of the CDR3 is 17 residues. Trimming cost V 4 bases and J 7 bases; bases outside gene matches: 16. CDR1 is SGHNT and CDR2 is YYREEE in the germline V gene (reference sequence). As DNA, the CDR3 is TGTGCCAGCAGCGTCTTACCACGTAGCGGGGGGGCTCGAGAGCAGTACTTC. It encodes CASSVLPRSGGAREQYF.

This chain uses TRBV6-5 with TRBJ2-1, with 13 bases aligning to TRBD2. After removal of 6 bases from V and 8 bases from J, the junction contained 7 bases not matched to a gene. Germline V gives CDR1 MNHEY, CDR2 SVGAGI. The CDR3 extends over 15 amino acids. The CDR3 DNA is TGTGCCAGCAGCCAGACTAGCGGGGGGTACGATGAGCAGTTCTTC. It codes for CASSQTSGGYDEQFF.

The CDR3 loop is CASIEAGVTDTQYF. The CDR3 nucleotides are TGTGCCAGCATTGAAGCGGGGGTTACAGATACGCAGTATTTT. This sequence joins TRBV28 and TRBJ2-3, with 8 positions matching TRBD2. J lost 3 bases, V lost 7 bases, and 6 bases had no gene match. CDR3 length equals 14 residues. Germline loops: CDR1 MDHEN, CDR2 SYDVKM.

In its sample, this clone was seen once. The rearrangement links TRBV15 to TRBJ2-3; 7 bases match TRBD2. Losses at the gene ends were 5 bases for V and 2 bases for J; bases not matched to a gene: 7. CDR3 length equals 15 residues. Germline V gives CDR1 LNHNV, CDR2 YYDKDF (reference sequence). The chain's CDR3 is CATSPSGDNTDTQYF. The CDR3 DNA is TGTGCCACCAGCCCAAGCGGGGATAACACAGATACGCAGTATTTT.

The chain links TRBV28 to TRBJ2-7, with TRBD2 matching over 9 bases. The CDR3 is made up of 14 amino acids. Germline lookup yields CDR1 MDHEN and CDR2 SYDVKM. The ends lost 3 bases at V and 4 bases at J; junction bases unmatched: 4. CDR3 loop: CASSFPGLAYEQYF. The CDR3 DNA sequence: TGTGCCAGCAGTTTCCCCGGACTAGCGTACGAGCAGTACTTC. The whole variable domain, filled in from reference TRBV28 and TRBJ2-7, reads DVKVTQSSRYLVKRTGEKVFLECVQDMDHENMFWYRQDPGLGLRLIYFSYDVKMKEKGDIPEGYSVSREKKERFSLILESASTNQTSMYLCASSFPGLAYEQYFGPGTRLTVT.